The source of this T cell receptor beta chain is a study of CD8 T cells in ankylosing spondylitis. TCRdb independently ran MiXCR on the 5' RACE reads; one entry per CDR3 protein. The repertoire has 350,000 to 450,000 distinct CDR3 sequences, 20% of them found once; the top ten carry about an eighth. This clonotype was detected a few times. Its antigen is currently unknown. CDR3 length equals 12 residues. Germline values: CDR1 SQVTM, CDR2 ANQGSEA. Trimming removed 7 bases from V and 2 bases from J, with 10 bases in between. Findings and limits, study-wide: Matched ankylosing spondylitis synovial fluid reportedly contained a significantly enriched population of disease-linked clones.

This chain joins TRBV29-1 and TRBJ2-3; no reliable D call. The TCR originated in a male donor with ankylosing spondylitis or in good health (not recorded which). Sequenced material: blood, either unsorted or a sorted T cell fraction (not recorded which). CDR3 in amino acids: CSAPTDTDTQYF. The CDR3 DNA sequence: TGCAGCGCCCCGACCGACACAGATACGCAGTATTTT.